This T cell receptor beta chain was identified during a study of cytomegalovirus exposure and HLA in healthy donors. Findings and caveats of the study: Immune exposure data for these donors was limited to CMV serostatus.

On this clone itself: The antigen is unknown.

The CDR3 sequence is 11 residues long. Germline CDR1 reads DFQATT; CDR2 reads SNEGSKA (reference sequence). The ends were cut back, 5 bases at V and 4 bases at J, with 8 bases in the middle. Sampled while nominally healthy, donors likely had unrecorded immune exposures. PCR primers comprised 60 Vbeta and 13 Jbeta primers. Only in-frame clones appear in the TCRdb table, and some are missing; sequencing was by immunoSEQ multiplex PCR. In the table there are more than 110,000 clones, roughly three quarters of which are singletons. The sequence came from a man aged 18 to 29 in good health and CMV-seronegative. Sequencing was carried out using PBMCs. The chain links TRBV20-1 to TRBJ1-2; unclear D gene. This chain's CDR3 is CSAQAGYGYTF. As DNA, the CDR3 is TGCAGTGCTCAGGCGGGCTATGGCTACACCTTC.